One TCR beta chain is described in this entry. Its antigen is currently unknown. The data derive from a study of siplizumab effects on memory and regulatory T cells. V shed 5 bases and J shed 6 bases, with 10 bases lying between them. Germline V CDR1 and CDR2: SQVTM, ANQGSEA. The CDR3 is made up of 12 amino acids. TCRdb's table, derived via immunoSEQ multiplex PCR, lists solely in-frame clones and lacks some. The sample has roughly 100,000 clones; about 93% are singletons. Study-wide results and limits: Significantly reduced by siplizumab was the cumulative frequency of alloreactive sequences, namely those traceable to unstimulated CD4+ memory cells. Roughly 75-95% of proliferating CD4+ or CD8+ clones lacked a naive or memory phenotype that could be assigned.

The source material was Tregs sorted from blood. The sequence was collected from a human donor in good health. The chain recombines TRBV29-1 with TRBJ2-2; D is uncertain. The CDR3, as DNA: TGCAGCGTTTTGAGAGGATCCGGGGAGCTGTTTTTT. The encoded protein is CSVLRGSGELFF.